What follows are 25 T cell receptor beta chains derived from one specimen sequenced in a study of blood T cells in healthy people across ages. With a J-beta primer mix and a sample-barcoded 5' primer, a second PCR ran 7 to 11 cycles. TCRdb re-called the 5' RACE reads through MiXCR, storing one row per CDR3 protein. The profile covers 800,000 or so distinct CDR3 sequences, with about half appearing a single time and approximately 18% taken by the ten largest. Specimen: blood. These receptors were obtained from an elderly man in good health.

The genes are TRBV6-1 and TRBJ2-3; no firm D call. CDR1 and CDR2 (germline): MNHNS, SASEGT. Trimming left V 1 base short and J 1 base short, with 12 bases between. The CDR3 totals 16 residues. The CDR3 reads CASSEGLAPGTDTQYF. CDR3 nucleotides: TGTGCCAGCAGTGAAGGGCTGGCACCGGGCACAGATACGCAGTATTTT.

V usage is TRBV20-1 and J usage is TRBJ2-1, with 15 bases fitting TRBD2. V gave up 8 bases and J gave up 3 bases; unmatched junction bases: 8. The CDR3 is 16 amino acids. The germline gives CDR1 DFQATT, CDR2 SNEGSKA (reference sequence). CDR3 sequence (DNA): TGCAGTTTAGGGGGGACTAGCGGGAGGAACTACAATGAGCAGTTCTTC. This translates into CSLGGTSGRNYNEQFF.

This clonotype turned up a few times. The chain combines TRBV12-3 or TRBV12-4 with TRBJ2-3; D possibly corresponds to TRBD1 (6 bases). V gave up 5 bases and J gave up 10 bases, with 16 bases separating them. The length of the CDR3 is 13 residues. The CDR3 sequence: CASSAQGLRAQYF. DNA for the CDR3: TGTGCCAGCAGTGCACAGGGTTTGAGGGCGCAGTATTTT.

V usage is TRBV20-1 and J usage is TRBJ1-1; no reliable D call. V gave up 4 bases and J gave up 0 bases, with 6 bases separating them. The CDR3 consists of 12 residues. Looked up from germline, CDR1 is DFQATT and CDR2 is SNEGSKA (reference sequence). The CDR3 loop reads CSANRLNTEAFF. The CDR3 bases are TGCAGTGCTAACCGCTTGAACACTGAAGCTTTCTTT.

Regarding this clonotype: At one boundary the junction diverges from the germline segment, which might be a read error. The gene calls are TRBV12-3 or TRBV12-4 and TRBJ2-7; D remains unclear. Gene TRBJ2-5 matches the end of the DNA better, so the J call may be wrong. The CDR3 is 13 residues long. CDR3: CASSLGRQGTQYF. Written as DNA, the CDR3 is TGTGCCAGCAGTTTGGGCAGACAAGGGACCCAGTACTTC.

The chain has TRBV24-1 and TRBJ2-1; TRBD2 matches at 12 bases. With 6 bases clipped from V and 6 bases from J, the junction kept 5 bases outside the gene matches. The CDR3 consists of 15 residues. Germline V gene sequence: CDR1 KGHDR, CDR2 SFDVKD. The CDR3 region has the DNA TGTGCCACCAGTCGCCTAGCGGGAGGGGTCAATGAGCAGTTCTTC. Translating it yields CATSRLAGGVNEQFF.

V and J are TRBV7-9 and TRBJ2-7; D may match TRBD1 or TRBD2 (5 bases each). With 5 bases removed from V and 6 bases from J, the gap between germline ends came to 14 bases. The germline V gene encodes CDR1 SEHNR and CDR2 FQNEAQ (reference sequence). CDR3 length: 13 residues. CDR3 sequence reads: CASSVGSGTEQYF. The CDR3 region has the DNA TGTGCCAGCAGCGTAGGCTCAGGGACCGAGCAGTACTTC.

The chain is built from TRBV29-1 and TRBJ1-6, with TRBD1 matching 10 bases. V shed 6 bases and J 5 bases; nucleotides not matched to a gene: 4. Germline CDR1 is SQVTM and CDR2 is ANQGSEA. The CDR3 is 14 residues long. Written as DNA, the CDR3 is TGCAGCGTCCTCGGACAGGGGGATAATTCACCCCTCCACTTT. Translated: CSVLGQGDNSPLHF.

In DNA, the CDR3 is TGCGCCAGCAGCCGGACCGGGAGTCCGACTGAAGCTTTCTTT. This codes for CASSRTGSPTEAFF. V gene TRBV4-3 combines with J gene TRBJ1-1; D remains ambiguous. This CDR3 is 14 amino acids long. Trimming removed 4 bases at V and 5 bases at J, with 14 bases between. Germline V CDR1 and CDR2: LGHNA, YSLEER.

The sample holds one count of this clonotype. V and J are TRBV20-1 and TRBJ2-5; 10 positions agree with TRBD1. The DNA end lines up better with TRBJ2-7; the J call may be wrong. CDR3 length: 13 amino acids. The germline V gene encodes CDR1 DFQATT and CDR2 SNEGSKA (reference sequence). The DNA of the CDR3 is TGCAGTGCAACCGGGACAGGGGTCCTCGAGCAGTACTTC. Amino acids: CSATGTGVLEQYF.

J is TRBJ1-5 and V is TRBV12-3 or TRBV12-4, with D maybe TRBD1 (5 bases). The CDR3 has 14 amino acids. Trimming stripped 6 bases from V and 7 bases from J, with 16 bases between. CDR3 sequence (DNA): TGTGCCAGCAGCCGGGACGGGGCAAAACAGCCCCAGCATTTT. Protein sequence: CASSRDGAKQPQHF.

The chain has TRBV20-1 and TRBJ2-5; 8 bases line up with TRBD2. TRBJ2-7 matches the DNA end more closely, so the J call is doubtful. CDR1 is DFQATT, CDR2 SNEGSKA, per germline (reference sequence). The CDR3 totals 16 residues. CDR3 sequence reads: CSASLGRGTTLYEQYF. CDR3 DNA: TGCAGTGCTAGCCTCGGGAGGGGGACTACACTTTACGAGCAGTACTTC.

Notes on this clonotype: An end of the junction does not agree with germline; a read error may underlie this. In DNA form, the CDR3 reads TGTGCCAGCAGTTACTCGGGAAGGGGCGACTATGGTTACACCTTC. Its protein product is CASSYSGRGDYGYTF. V and J are TRBV6-5 and TRBJ1-2, with D perhaps matching TRBD1 (5 bases). The CDR3 is 15 amino acids. CDR1 MNHEY and CDR2 SVGAGI come from the germline V gene.

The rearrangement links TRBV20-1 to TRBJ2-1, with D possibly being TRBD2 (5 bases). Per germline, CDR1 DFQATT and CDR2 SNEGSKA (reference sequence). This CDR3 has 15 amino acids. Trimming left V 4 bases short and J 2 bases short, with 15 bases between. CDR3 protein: CSATSTAGTYNEQFF. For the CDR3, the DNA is TGCAGTGCTACATCCACCGCCGGGACCTACAATGAGCAGTTCTTC.

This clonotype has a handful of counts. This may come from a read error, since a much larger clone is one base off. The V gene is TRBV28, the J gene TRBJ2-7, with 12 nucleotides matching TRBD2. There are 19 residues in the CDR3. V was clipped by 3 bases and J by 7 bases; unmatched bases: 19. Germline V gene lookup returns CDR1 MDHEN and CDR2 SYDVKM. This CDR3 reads CASSFRPRLAGEEMNEQYF. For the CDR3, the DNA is TGTGCCAGCAGTTTTCGACCTCGACTAGCGGGAGAGGAAATGAATGAGCAGTACTTC.

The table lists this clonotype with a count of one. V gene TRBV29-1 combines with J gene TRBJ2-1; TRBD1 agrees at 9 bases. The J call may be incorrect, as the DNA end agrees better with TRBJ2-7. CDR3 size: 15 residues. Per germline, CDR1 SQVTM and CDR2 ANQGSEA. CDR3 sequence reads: CSVYTGTGSYNEQYF. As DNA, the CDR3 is TGCAGCGTGTACACCGGGACAGGGTCCTACAATGAGCAGTACTTC.

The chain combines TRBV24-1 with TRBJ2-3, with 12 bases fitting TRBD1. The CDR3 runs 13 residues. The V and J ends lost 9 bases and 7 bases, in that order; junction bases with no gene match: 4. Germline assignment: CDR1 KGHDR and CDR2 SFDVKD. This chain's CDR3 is CATGTGGFHTQYF. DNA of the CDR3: TGTGCCACCGGGACAGGGGGCTTTCATACGCAGTATTTT.

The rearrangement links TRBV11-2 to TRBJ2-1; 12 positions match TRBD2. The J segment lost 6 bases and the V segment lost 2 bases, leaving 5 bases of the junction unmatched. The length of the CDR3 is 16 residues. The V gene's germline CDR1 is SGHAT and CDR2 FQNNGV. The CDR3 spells CASSLPLAGGINEQFF. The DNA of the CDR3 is TGTGCCAGCAGCTTACCACTAGCGGGAGGTATCAATGAGCAGTTCTTC.

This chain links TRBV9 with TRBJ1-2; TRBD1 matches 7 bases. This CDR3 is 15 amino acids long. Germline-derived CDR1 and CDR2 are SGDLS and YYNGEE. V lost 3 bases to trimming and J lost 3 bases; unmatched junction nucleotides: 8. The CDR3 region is CASSDNPGTDYGYTF. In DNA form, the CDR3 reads TGTGCCAGCAGCGACAATCCCGGGACAGACTATGGCTACACCTTC.

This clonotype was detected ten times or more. The CDR3 DNA reads TGTGCCAGCAGCTTAACTAGCGGGATGGAGACCCAGTACTTC. Translating gives CASSLTSGMETQYF. J is TRBJ2-5 and V is TRBV11-3; TRBD2 matches at 10 bases. The V and J ends lost 2 bases and 5 bases, in that order; junction bases with no gene match: 2. The V gene's germline CDR1 is SGHNT and CDR2 YENEEA. The CDR3 extends over 14 amino acids.

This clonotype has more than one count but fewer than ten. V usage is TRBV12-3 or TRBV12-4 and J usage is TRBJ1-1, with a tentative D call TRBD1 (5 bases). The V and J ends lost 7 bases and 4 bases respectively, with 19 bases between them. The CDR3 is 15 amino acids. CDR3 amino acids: CASKGAGIGGTEAFF. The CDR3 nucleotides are TGTGCCAGCAAAGGGGCAGGGATTGGAGGCACTGAAGCTTTCTTT.

This CDR3 is CAISGGDRDGYTF. The CDR3, as DNA: TGTGCCATCAGTGGAGGGGACAGAGATGGCTACACCTTC. The V and J genes are TRBV10-3 and TRBJ1-2; TRBD1 matches 7 bases. Per the germline V gene, CDR1 is ENHRY and CDR2 is SYGVKD. V was clipped by 4 bases and J by 6 bases; unmatched bases: 5. This CDR3 comprises 13 residues.

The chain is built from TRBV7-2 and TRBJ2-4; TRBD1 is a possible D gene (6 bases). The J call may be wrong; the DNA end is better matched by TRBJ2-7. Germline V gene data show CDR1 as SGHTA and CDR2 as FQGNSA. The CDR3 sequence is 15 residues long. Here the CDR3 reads CASSLGTLDLYEQYF. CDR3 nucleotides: TGTGCCAGCAGCCTAGGGACACTCGATCTTTACGAGCAGTACTTC.

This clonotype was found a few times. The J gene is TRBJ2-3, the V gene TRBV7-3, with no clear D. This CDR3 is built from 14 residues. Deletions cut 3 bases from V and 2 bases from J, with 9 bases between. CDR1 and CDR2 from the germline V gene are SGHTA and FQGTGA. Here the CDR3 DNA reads TGTGCCAGCAGCTTTGACCTTTTCACAGATACGCAGTATTTT. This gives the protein CASSFDLFTDTQYF.

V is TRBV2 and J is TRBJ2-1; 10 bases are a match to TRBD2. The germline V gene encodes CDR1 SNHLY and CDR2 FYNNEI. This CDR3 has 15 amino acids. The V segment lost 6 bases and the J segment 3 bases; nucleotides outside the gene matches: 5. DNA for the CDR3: TGTGCCAGCAGATCTAGCGGGAGAAGCTACAATGAGCAGTTCTTC. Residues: CASRSSGRSYNEQFF.